This TCR beta chain comes out of a study of human T cells and chemical hapten exposure (dated by TCRdb to the early 2020s). The study in broad terms: For sensitization, 2% DPC in acetone was applied to a 2 cm by 2 cm area of upper inner arm skin. Throughout the study period of about 25 weeks, patients also received therapeutic DPC doses to the scalp every week. Patch testing was done on the upper back using Finn chambers containing 0.01% DPC, and results were scored after 6 days according to International Contact Dermatitis Research Group standards. The patient cohort, mostly female, included alopecia areata with under or over 50% scalp involvement, alopecia totalis and alopecia universalis. Libraries were pooled for sequencing, and per-sample TCR yields varied mainly because of small differences in library volumes within the pool. Peripheral blood TCR repertoire changes were tracked in vivo in alopecia patients during primary and secondary sensitization to the hapten diphenylcyclopropenone (DPC). Blood was sampled from patients pre-sensitization (week 0) and at 2, 6 and about 24 weeks after DPC sensitization. About 29 alopecia patients gave blood for TCR sequencing at one to four time points (pre-sensitization, 2, 6 and 24 weeks).

Overall study results and their limits: Repeated subsampling changed both the strength of the expansion versus patch-test correlation and the threshold at which the correlation became significant. The number of TCRs above 1 in 1000 frequency did not change with DPC sensitization; there was no evidence of global repertoire structure alterations. Patch test score was positively correlated with the number of PT1 expanded TCRs, with significance at thresholds 8, 16 and 32 but not at 4. Compared with pre-sensitization or healthy control sets, expanded TCRs formed significantly more large CDR3 similarity clusters, which is consistent with antigen-driven responses. All patients had alopecia, a presumed autoimmune disease, so their immune response might differ from that of healthy individuals.

There are many counts of this clonotype. The antigen it binds to is not known. Base qualities are not at hand, and no much larger clone is one base apart. Reading the label with the study, this specimen's time point is: pre-sensitization, week 0. The treatment or condition label here, explained by the study, means: therapeutic diphenylcyclopropenone sensitization with weekly scalp DPC. At every patch-test visit, the blood draw took place before the patch test was put on. Eligible patients were aged 18 to 70, diagnosed with alopecia, deemed suitable for DPC therapy, and excluded if pregnant. Total RNA was extracted from unfractionated whole blood that had been collected in Tempus Blood RNA tubes. From a lookup of the germline V gene (reference sequence), CDR1 and CDR2 are SEHNR and FQNEAQ. V loses 0 bases, J loses 6 bases, and the germline ends lie 14 bases apart. Spanning cysteine to phenylalanine, the CDR3 consists of 15 amino acids. Here the CDR3 DNA is all that survives: 45 bases in frame from base 1.

The library came from RACE. Reads for this sample came from a NextSeq 500. During library preparation, unique molecular identifiers were attached to individual cDNA molecules so that TCRs could be counted quantitatively and reproducibly. From each blood RNA sample, both TCR alpha and TCR beta chains were sequenced. Processing in the source paper ran as follows. A median of roughly 99,000 TCRs per sample was observed, with a range of 23,224 to 690,600. V, J and CDR3 annotation of the TCR reads was carried out using the Decombinator software suite. Every sample was subsampled to the same number of TCRs (28,000) for the PS versus PT1 abundance plots. Expanded TCRs were defined as absent before sensitization and observed at least eight times at the 2-week time point. The raw public reads went through TCRdb reprocessing: fastp at Q25, MiXCR clone calling, in-frame beta chains kept. Rows are unified per CDR3 protein, each entry keeping the most common DNA and genes. TCRdb, rather than the study authors, made the V and J calls. The sample table records 85,000 to 100,000 distinct CDR3 sequences; 10% to 14% of these occur just once. The top ten clonotypes cover around 3.3% of the sample.

The V and J genes are TRBV7-9 and TRBJ1-2; the D gene identity is not certain. The TCR comes from a woman aged 60 to 75 with alopecia areata. Some clones in this sample may be carry-over from other donors' samples. Sample: whole blood, taken in connection with sensitization to the hapten diphenylcyclopropenone (DPC). The CDR3 loop reads CASSLAEGSGHGYTF. The nucleotide sequence reads as follows: TGTGCCAGCAGCTTAGCTGAGGGAAGCGGGCATGGCTACACCTTC.